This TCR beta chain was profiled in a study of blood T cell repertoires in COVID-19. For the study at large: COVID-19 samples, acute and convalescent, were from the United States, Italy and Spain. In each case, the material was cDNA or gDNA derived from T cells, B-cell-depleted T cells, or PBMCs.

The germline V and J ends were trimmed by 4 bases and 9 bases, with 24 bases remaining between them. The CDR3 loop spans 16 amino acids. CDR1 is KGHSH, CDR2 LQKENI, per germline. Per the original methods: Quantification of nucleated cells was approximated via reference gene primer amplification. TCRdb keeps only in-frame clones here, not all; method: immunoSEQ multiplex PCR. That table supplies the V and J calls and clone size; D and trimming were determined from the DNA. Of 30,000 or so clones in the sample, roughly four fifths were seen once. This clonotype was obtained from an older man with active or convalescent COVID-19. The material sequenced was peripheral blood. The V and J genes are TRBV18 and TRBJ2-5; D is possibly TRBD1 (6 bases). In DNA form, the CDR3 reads TGTGCCAGCTCACTTGGACAGCTAGGGTCCGTGGGGGCCCAGTACTTC. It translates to CASSLGQLGSVGAQYF.